This is a list of T cell receptor beta chains from one sample in a study of blood T cell repertoires in COVID-19. Assay: immunoSEQ multiplex PCR; the TCRdb copy retains only in-frame clones and omits some. The sample lists hundreds of thousands of clones, around 85% occurring once. Material: PBMCs or T cells enriched from blood (not recorded which). These receptors originate from a woman aged 45-60 years in a cohort exposed to, infected with or recovered from COVID-19 (not recorded which). The CDR3 runs from the conserved cysteine through the conserved F or W. Fields, in order: D gene, V gene, clone size, J gene, CDR3 protein, CDR3 DNA. The D gene is left open where the match is weak. Clone size is given for some rows only: seen once, a few or many times, or a class if the clone is expanded.

>NA|TRBV5-1|NA|TRBJ1-1
CASSRAGDTEAFF
TGCGCCAGCTCACGGGCGGGAGACACTGAAGCTTTCTTT
>NA|TRBV19|once|TRBJ1-6
CASSPGGGRSYNSPLHF
TGTGCCAGTAGTCCGGGCGGGGGCCGATCCTATAATTCACCCCTCCACTTT
>NA|TRBV5-1|few|TRBJ1-1
CASSTSRGNTEAFF
TGCGCCAGCAGCACTTCCAGGGGGAACACTGAAGCTTTCTTT
>NA|TRBV7-9|NA|TRBJ1-2
CASSLRANYGYTF
TGTGCCAGCAGCTTAAGAGCTAACTATGGCTACACCTTC
>NA|TRBV18|NA|TRBJ1-6
CASSPRRDSTSSYNSPLHF
TGTGCCAGCTCACCTAGACGAGACAGTACGTCCTCCTATAATTCACCCCTCCACTTT
>NA|TRBV5-6|NA|TRBJ1-1
CASSLPGDIRFKGTEAFF
TGTGCCAGCAGCTTGCCGGGGGATATAAGGTTTAAAGGGACTGAAGCTTTCTTT
>NA|TRBV5-1|NA|TRBJ2-6
CASSLASGGANVLTF
TGCGCCAGCAGCTTGGCGAGTGGTGGGGCCAACGTCCTGACTTTC
>TRBD2|TRBV5-1|NA|TRBJ2-7
CASSPLSSGGALYEQYF
TGCGCCAGCAGCCCACTTTCATCCGGGGGGGCCCTTTACGAGCAGTACTTC
>TRBD2|TRBV7-9|once|TRBJ2-7
CASSPWGGSYEQYF
TGTGCCAGCAGCCCCTGGGGGGGATCCTACGAGCAGTACTTC
>TRBD1|TRBV19|NA|TRBJ2-2
CASSMYGTGSTGELFF
TGTGCCAGTAGTATGTATGGGACAGGGTCCACCGGGGAGCTGTTTTTT
>NA|TRBV9|NA|TRBJ2-2
CASSVISNTGELFF
TGTGCCAGCAGCGTAATCAGTAACACCGGGGAGCTGTTTTTT
>TRBD1|TRBV7-9|few|TRBJ1-4
CASSLDRGSLATNEKLFF
TGTGCCAGCAGCTTAGACAGGGGGTCCCTTGCAACTAATGAAAAACTGTTTTTT
>NA|TRBV12-3/TRBV12-4|once|TRBJ2-5
CASNLQGQETQYF
TGTGCCAGCAACCTACAGGGACAAGAGACCCAGTACTTC
>TRBD1|TRBV5-1|NA|TRBJ2-6
CASSRPGQGAMGANVLTF
TGCGCCAGCAGCCGCCCCGGACAGGGGGCTATGGGGGCCAACGTCCTGACTTTC
>TRBD1|TRBV18|few|TRBJ2-5
CASSPPTGGETQYF
TGTGCCAGCTCACCACCGACAGGGGGAGAGACCCAGTACTTC
>NA|TRBV7-2|NA|TRBJ1-4
CASSLQGLIRDEKLFF
TGTGCCAGCAGCTTACAGGGTTTAATTCGGGATGAAAAACTGTTTTTT
>NA|TRBV7-2|NA|TRBJ1-5
CASSSRGSNQPQHF
TGTGCCAGCAGTTCCAGGGGAAGCAATCAGCCCCAGCATTTT
>NA|TRBV27|NA|TRBJ1-6
CASSLSSIPTNSPLHF
TGTGCCAGCAGTTTATCTAGTATCCCTACTAATTCACCCCTCCACTTT
>NA|TRBV27|NA|TRBJ2-7
CASSFGVNYEQYF
TGTGCCAGCAGTTTCGGGGTGAATTACGAGCAGTACTTC
>NA|TRBV30|NA|TRBJ1-6
CAWRTANSPLHF
TGTGCCTGGCGGACAGCGAATTCACCCCTCCACTTT
>NA|TRBV5-6|NA|TRBJ1-3
CASSFQRSGNTIYF
TGTGCCAGCAGCTTTCAGCGCTCTGGAAACACCATATATTTT
>NA|TRBV4-2|NA|TRBJ2-7
CASSRGSGSYEQYF
TGTGCCAGCAGCCGAGGATCAGGGTCCTACGAGCAGTACTTC
>NA|TRBV7-2|NA|TRBJ1-2
CASSFDGTHYGYTF
TGTGCCAGCAGCTTTGATGGGACTCACTATGGCTACACCTTC
>TRBD1|TRBV7-9|NA|TRBJ1-4
CASSLSPTGINEKLFF
TGTGCCAGCAGCTTATCCCCGACAGGGATTAATGAAAAACTGTTTTTT
>NA|TRBV6-5|once|TRBJ1-1
CASSPGLGLVTEAFF
TGTGCCAGCAGCCCCGGGTTGGGTCTCGTGACTGAAGCTTTCTTT
>NA|TRBV2|NA|TRBJ1-6
CASSSPGEPLHF
TGTGCCAGCAGTTCGCCCGGGGAACCCCTCCACTTT
>NA|TRBV30|NA|TRBJ1-3
CAWSAGFAGNTIYF
TGTGCCTGGAGTGCGGGGTTCGCTGGAAACACCATATATTTT
>NA|TRBV14|few|TRBJ1-3
CASSQVSAGNTIYF
TGTGCCAGCAGCCAAGTGAGTGCTGGAAACACCATATATTTT
>TRBD1|TRBV5-1|NA|TRBJ1-1
CASSLQGDEAFF
TGCGCCAGCAGCTTACAGGGGGACGAAGCTTTCTTT
>NA|TRBV18|NA|TRBJ1-2
CASSPAGVGYGYTF
TGTGCCAGCTCACCGGCGGGGGTCGGATATGGCTACACCTTC
>TRBD1|TRBV4-2|NA|TRBJ1-4
CASSQTTGRGEKLFF
TGTGCCAGCAGCCAAACGACAGGGCGAGGCGAAAAACTGTTTTTT
>NA|TRBV7-9|few|TRBJ1-1
CASSQGALQDTEAFF
TGTGCCAGCAGCCAAGGCGCCCTGCAGGACACTGAAGCTTTCTTT
>NA|TRBV27|NA|TRBJ2-3
CASSLEFVSYTDTQYF
TGTGCCAGCAGTTTAGAGTTCGTTAGTTACACAGATACGCAGTATTTT
>NA|TRBV5-1|once|TRBJ1-2
CASSLGASYGYTF
TGCGCCAGCAGCTTGGGGGCCAGCTATGGCTACACCTTC
>TRBD1|TRBV10-3|NA|TRBJ1-1
CAISDTGTGEAFF
TGTGCCATCAGTGACACTGGGACAGGGGAAGCTTTCTTT
>TRBD2|TRBV4-1|NA|TRBJ2-7
CASSSSRVGDPSGGLYEQYF
TGCGCCAGCAGCTCTAGTCGTGTAGGAGACCCTAGCGGGGGGCTCTACGAGCAGTACTTC
>TRBD2|TRBV4-1|once|TRBJ2-3
CASSPGLAGLFEADTQYF
TGCGCCAGCAGCCCAGGACTAGCGGGTCTTTTTGAAGCAGATACGCAGTATTTT
>TRBD2|TRBV7-2|NA|TRBJ2-3
CASDRGSGGWRDTQYF
TGTGCCAGCGACCGGGGGAGCGGGGGGTGGAGGGATACGCAGTATTTT
>NA|TRBV25-1|NA|TRBJ1-1
CASIDGNTEAFF
TGTGCCAGCATAGATGGGAACACTGAAGCTTTCTTT
>NA|TRBV5-1|NA|TRBJ2-7
CASSLGTASYEQYF
TGCGCCAGCAGCTTGGGGACAGCCTCCTACGAGCAGTACTTC
>NA|TRBV7-3|once|TRBJ2-3
CASSLTPWIAGTDTQYF
TGTGCCAGCAGCTTGACCCCGTGGATAGCTGGCACAGATACGCAGTATTTT
>TRBD2|TRBV2|NA|TRBJ2-1
CASSESSLAGGRSENEQFF
TGTGCCAGCAGTGAGTCGAGTCTAGCGGGGGGGCGGAGTGAGAATGAGCAGTTCTTC
>NA|TRBV5-4|once|TRBJ2-1
CASSLQVPNNEQFF
TGTGCCAGCAGCTTGCAGGTCCCGAACAATGAGCAGTTCTTC
>NA|TRBV18|NA|TRBJ2-1
CASSPRDEQFF
TGTGCCAGCTCACCACGCGATGAGCAGTTCTTC
>NA|TRBV5-6|NA|TRBJ2-2
CASSFGLNTGELFF
TGTGCCAGCAGCTTTGGCCTCAACACCGGGGAGCTGTTTTTT
>TRBD2|TRBV19|once|TRBJ2-1
CASSAGGDYNEQFF
TGTGCCAGTAGTGCGGGGGGCGACTACAATGAGCAGTTCTTC
>TRBD1|TRBV7-3|once|TRBJ1-6
CASSSSGTGLSPLHF
TGTGCCAGCAGCTCTTCCGGGACAGGTCTTTCACCCCTCCACTTT
>TRBD1|TRBV3-1/TRBV3-2|NA|TRBJ2-6
CASNPSPGQGTGANVLTF
TGTGCCAGCAACCCGAGCCCGGGACAGGGGACTGGGGCCAACGTCCTGACTTTC
>TRBD1|TRBV7-2|few|TRBJ2-5
CASSGDRGVIQYF
TGTGCCAGCAGCGGGGACAGGGGGGTGATCCAGTACTTC
>NA|TRBV2|NA|TRBJ2-1
CASSERRAEEQFF
TGTGCCAGCAGTGAACGGCGGGCGGAAGAGCAGTTCTTC
>NA|TRBV9|NA|TRBJ1-3
CASSGGGSSGNTIYF
TGCGCCAGCAGCGGGGGGGGCTCCTCTGGAAACACCATATATTTT
>TRBD2|TRBV2|NA|TRBJ2-7
CATVRERGEFEQYF
TGTGCCACCGTCCGGGAGCGGGGGGAATTCGAGCAGTACTTC